A single sample gave rise to the 8 T cell receptor beta chains below, sequenced in a study of blood T cell repertoires in COVID-19. The method was immunoSEQ multiplex PCR; TCRdb's version includes in-frame clones alone and lacks a portion of them. This sample has about 150,000 clones, with about 79% found just once. The sample consisted of peripheral blood. Receptors originate from an older woman with acute or convalescent COVID-19.

The rearrangement joins TRBV30 to TRBJ1-2; D not resolved. Trimming left V 2 bases short and J 6 bases short, with 10 bases between. Germline V gene sequence: CDR1 GTSNPN, CDR2 SVGIG (reference sequence). CDR3 size: 12 residues. CDR3 DNA sequence: TGTGCCTGGAGTCTCACATGGCATGGCTACACCTTC. Amino acid sequence: CAWSLTWHGYTF.

The chain has TRBV7-6 and TRBJ1-1; TRBD1 aligns across 7 bases. The CDR3 covers 21 residues. Trimming removed 1 base from V and 0 bases from J; junction bases left unmatched: 20. The germline V gene encodes CDR1 SGHVS and CDR2 FNYEAQ. In DNA, the CDR3 is TGTGCCAGCAGCTTAGGTGCAGCGTACAGGGGACCCGTAACCTTGAACACTGAAGCTTTCTTT. It codes for CASSLGAAYRGPVTLNTEAFF.

This chain joins TRBV19 and TRBJ1-6, with D possibly TRBD1 on 6 matching bases. The CDR3 sequence is 14 residues long. The V gene lost 5 bases and the J gene lost 4 bases, with 9 bases spanning the gap. CDR1 LNHDA and CDR2 SQIVND come from the germline V gene (reference sequence). The CDR3 nucleotides are TGTGCCAGTAGTGGACAGACATATAATTCACCCCTCCACTTT. Its translation: CASSGQTYNSPLHF.

The chain has TRBV3-1 (or the pseudogene TRBV3-2) and TRBJ2-4; 8 bases are shared with TRBD1. The CDR3 has 17 amino acids. Germline V gene lookup returns CDR1 LGHDT and CDR2 YNNKEL (reference sequence). Unmatched junction bases numbered 9, after V lost 4 bases and J lost 1 base. CDR3 in amino acids: CASSLTGQGWAKNIQYF. CDR3 sequence (DNA): TGTGCCAGCAGCCTAACAGGACAGGGCTGGGCCAAAAACATTCAGTACTTC.

This clone showed up just once. The chain uses TRBV29-1 and TRBJ2-3, with 9 bases identical to TRBD2. CDR3 length equals 14 residues. V lost 5 bases, J lost 0 bases, and 3 bases stayed unmatched. The germline gives CDR1 SQVTM, CDR2 ANQGSEA. The CDR3 loop is CSVRSGGSTDTQYF. The CDR3, as DNA: TGCAGCGTTCGTAGCGGGGGCAGCACAGATACGCAGTATTTT.

A few counts support this clone. The gene calls are TRBV19 and TRBJ1-2; no definite D call. CDR1 and CDR2 from the germline V gene are LNHDA and SQIVND (reference sequence). V was clipped by 0 bases and J by 4 bases, with 12 bases between them. There are 15 residues in the CDR3. The CDR3 sequence is CASSIDHGFSYGYTF. CDR3 nucleotide sequence: TGTGCCAGTAGTATAGATCACGGGTTTAGCTATGGCTACACCTTC.

In this sample, this clone turned up a few times. The V call is TRBV28, the J call TRBJ1-1; weak D call: TRBD1 (6 bases). Germline V lookup: CDR1 MDHEN, CDR2 SYDVKM. CDR3 length equals 14 residues. The ends were cut back, 2 bases at V and 3 bases at J, with 10 bases in the middle. This CDR3 reads CASSLRTGYTEAFF. The CDR3 DNA follows: TGTGCCAGCAGTTTACGAACAGGGTACACTGAAGCTTTCTTT.

The rearrangement joins TRBV5-1 to TRBJ1-1; no clear D gene. V was shortened by 0 bases and J by 11 bases, with 14 bases between the two germline ends. CDR1 is SGHRS, CDR2 YFSETQ, per germline. The CDR3 runs to 13 residues. CDR3: CASSLAVSQAAFF. In nucleotides, the CDR3 is TGCGCCAGCAGCTTGGCAGTCAGCCAGGCGGCTTTCTTT.